A single sample is the source of the 13 T cell receptor beta chains below, sequenced in a study of identical twins. TCRdb fed the 5' RACE reads into MiXCR, producing one record per CDR3 protein. This table holds 300,000 to 400,000 distinct CDR3 sequences, roughly 12% found once. The data were also submitted as part of a second study, on yellow fever vaccine responses in identical twins.

Sequenced: CD8+ T cells sorted from blood. The receptors were sampled from a woman aged 18-29 years in good health.

This sequence joins TRBV2 and TRBJ2-3; 12 bases are a match to TRBD2. J gave up 3 bases and V 8 bases, and 3 bases lay outside the gene matches. The CDR3 sequence is 14 residues long. CDR1 and CDR2 (germline): SNHLY, FYNNEI. The CDR3 region has the DNA TGTGCCAGCCCCCTAGCGGGGGGGACAGATACGCAGTATTTT. Translation: CASPLAGGTDTQYF.

This clonotype has only a few counts. The J gene is TRBJ2-1, the V gene TRBV10-3; D possibly corresponds to TRBD2 (6 bases). Germline CDR1 and CDR2: ENHRY and SYGVKD. With 6 bases removed from V and 2 bases from J, the gap between germline ends came to 14 bases. The CDR3 consists of 15 residues. The DNA of the CDR3 is TGTGCCATCAGGGAGACTAGAGGGACCTACAATGAGCAGTTCTTC. This sequence encodes CAIRETRGTYNEQFF.

This clonotype appeared a few times. The chain is built from TRBV5-1 and TRBJ2-7; 7 nucleotides match TRBD1. The CDR3 has 18 residues. CDR1 SGHRS and CDR2 YFSETQ come from the germline V gene. The V and J ends lost 4 bases and 5 bases, in that order; junction bases with no gene match: 21. This CDR3 is CASSPDPLDRPPHDEQYF. The CDR3 coding sequence is TGCGCCAGCAGCCCCGACCCCCTGGACAGGCCCCCGCACGACGAGCAGTACTTC.

The chain has TRBV7-6 and TRBJ2-2; 8 positions match TRBD2. In germline, CDR1 is SGHVS, CDR2 FNYEAQ. With 7 bases clipped from V and 4 bases from J, the junction kept 11 bases outside the gene matches. The CDR3 runs to 16 residues. The CDR3 loop is CASTLRVAGSTGELFF. The CDR3 bases are TGTGCCAGCACTCTTAGGGTAGCGGGGAGCACCGGGGAGCTGTTTTTT.

In this sample, this clonotype turned up many times. This chain connects TRBV20-1 to TRBJ1-2; D possibly corresponds to TRBD1 (6 bases). The length of the CDR3 is 16 residues. From germline, CDR1 is DFQATT and CDR2 SNEGSKA (reference sequence). Trimming stripped 6 bases from V and 2 bases from J, with 22 bases between. CDR3 in DNA: TGCAGTGCCAGATTCCGAGATGGACAGTTAAACTATGGCTACACCTTC. Amino acid sequence: CSARFRDGQLNYGYTF.

This clonotype was seen many times. The chain recombines TRBV12-3 or TRBV12-4 with TRBJ2-3; D is possibly TRBD1 (5 bases). The germline V and J ends were trimmed by 5 bases and 2 bases, with 17 bases remaining between them. The length of the CDR3 is 16 residues. The CDR3 sequence: CASSQGITGHTDTQYF. In nucleotides, the CDR3 is TGTGCCAGCAGTCAGGGAATAACAGGCCACACAGATACGCAGTATTTT.

This chain uses TRBV14 with TRBJ1-1; no definite D call. Trimming pared 3 bases from V and 4 bases from J, leaving 9 bases between. CDR1 is SGHDN and CDR2 is FVKESK in the germline V gene. This CDR3 spans 13 amino acids. CDR3 protein: CASSQELSTEAFF. The CDR3 DNA is TGTGCCAGCAGCCAGGAACTTAGCACTGAAGCTTTCTTT.

This clonotype was picked up a small number of times. This rearrangement joins TRBV11-2 to TRBJ1-2; D gene uncertain. V was pared by 1 base and J by 4 bases, with 10 bases between. This CDR3 contains 14 residues. Germline V CDR1 and CDR2: SGHAT, FQNNGV. This CDR3 reads CASSLAPGGYGYTF. The DNA for the CDR3 is TGTGCCAGCAGCTTAGCCCCGGGAGGCTATGGCTACACCTTC. Full variable domain (outside the CDR3, taken from reference TRBV11-2 and TRBJ1-2): EAGVAQSPRYKIIEKRQSVAFWCNPISGHATLYWYQQILGQGPKLLIQFQNNGVVDDSQLPKDRFSAERLKGVDSTLKIQPAKLEDSAVYLCASSLAPGGYGYTFGSGTRLTVV.

This clonotype was seen more than once but under ten times. This chain connects TRBV6-5 to TRBJ2-2; D gene unclear. The CDR3 has 13 residues. CDR1 is MNHEY and CDR2 is SVGAGI in the germline V gene. Trimming pared 6 bases from V and 6 bases from J, leaving 11 bases between. CDR3 DNA: TGTGCCAGCAGCTATGGAGAGGCCGGGGAGCTGTTTTTT. Protein sequence: CASSYGEAGELFF.

This chain uses TRBV20-1 with TRBJ2-7; D may be TRBD2 (6 bases). Trimming took off 3 bases at V and 3 bases at J, with 12 bases between the two ends. The CDR3 sequence is 13 residues long. Germline V gene lookup returns CDR1 DFQATT and CDR2 SNEGSKA (reference sequence). The CDR3 DNA is TGCAGTGCTAGGCTTGAGACTAGCTACGAGCAGTACTTC. Protein: CSARLETSYEQYF.

The chain combines TRBV11-2 with TRBJ2-2; no reliable D call. CDR3 size: 16 residues. The germline CDR1 and CDR2 sequences are SGHAT and FQNNGV. V was trimmed by 0 bases and J by 1 base, leaving 9 bases between them. The CDR3 DNA reads TGTGCCAGCAGCTTAGATCCCGAAAGGAACACCGGGGAGCTGTTTTTT. This translates into CASSLDPERNTGELFF. Full variable domain (outside the CDR3, taken from reference TRBV11-2 and TRBJ2-2): EAGVAQSPRYKIIEKRQSVAFWCNPISGHATLYWYQQILGQGPKLLIQFQNNGVVDDSQLPKDRFSAERLKGVDSTLKIQPAKLEDSAVYLCASSLDPERNTGELFFGEGSRLTVL.

This clonotype has more than one count but fewer than ten. This chain links TRBV29-1 with TRBJ2-3; 7 nucleotides match TRBD2. Germline values: CDR1 SQVTM, CDR2 ANQGSEA. The V segment lost 4 bases and the J segment 6 bases; nucleotides outside the gene matches: 10. The CDR3 length is 14 residues. DNA of the CDR3: TGCAGCGTTGGAGGGGCGGGAGTTTTTGATACGCAGTATTTT. Its translation: CSVGGAGVFDTQYF.

This sequence joins TRBV20-1 and TRBJ2-7; D is ambiguous. This CDR3 spans 13 amino acids. Deletions cut 3 bases from V and 1 base from J, with 10 bases between. Per germline, CDR1 DFQATT and CDR2 SNEGSKA (reference sequence). CDR3 in DNA: TGCAGTGCTAGCGCTGTCACTTCCTACGAGCAGTACGTC. This translates into CSASAVTSYEQYV.